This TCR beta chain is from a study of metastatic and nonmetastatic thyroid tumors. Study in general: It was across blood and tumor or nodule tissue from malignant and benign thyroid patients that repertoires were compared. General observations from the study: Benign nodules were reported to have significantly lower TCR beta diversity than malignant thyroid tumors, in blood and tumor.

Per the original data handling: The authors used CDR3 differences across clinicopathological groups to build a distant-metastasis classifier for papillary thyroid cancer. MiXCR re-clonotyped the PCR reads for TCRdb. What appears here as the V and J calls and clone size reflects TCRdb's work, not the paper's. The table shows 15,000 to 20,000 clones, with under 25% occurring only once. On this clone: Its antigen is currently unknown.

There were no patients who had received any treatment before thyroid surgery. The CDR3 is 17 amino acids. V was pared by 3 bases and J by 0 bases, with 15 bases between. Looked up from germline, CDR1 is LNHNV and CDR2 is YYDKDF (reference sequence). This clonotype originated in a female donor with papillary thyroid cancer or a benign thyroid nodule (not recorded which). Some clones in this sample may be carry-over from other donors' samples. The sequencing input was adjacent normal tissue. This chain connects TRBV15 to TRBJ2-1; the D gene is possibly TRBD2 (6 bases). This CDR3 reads CATSRDGTSGSYNEQFF. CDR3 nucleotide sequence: TGTGCCACCAGCAGGGATGGGACTTCCGGCTCCTACAATGAGCAGTTCTTC. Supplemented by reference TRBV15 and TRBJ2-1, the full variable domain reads DAMVIQNPRYQVTQFGKPVTLSCSQTLNHNVMYWYQQKSSQAPKLLFHYYDKDFNNEADTPDNFQSRRPNTSFCFLDIRSPGLGDTAMYLCATSRDGTSGSYNEQFFGPGTRLTVL.